These T cell receptor beta chains were read from a single sample in a study of shared clonotypes between healthy human individuals. The repertoire was sequenced with immunoSEQ multiplex PCR; TCRdb's copy has only in-frame clones and lacks some. Of 2 million to 2.5 million clones listed, 85% to 95% are singletons. The material sequenced was naive CD4+ T cells from PBMCs. The receptors originated from a young man in good health. Some clones in this sample may be carry-over from other donors' samples. Both conserved end residues are part of each CDR3. A D gene is named only where the DNA matches it firmly. For some rows the clone size is stated as once, few or many, or as a class when expanded; others skip it.

TRBJ2-1 | TRBV7-8 | TRBD2 | . | 15 | TGTGCCAGCAGCTCGACGGCGGGAGAGTACAATGAGCAGTTCTTC | CASSSTAGEYNEQFF
TRBJ1-1 | TRBV15 | . | . | 13 | TGTGCCACCAGCAGAGGTCGAACCTCAGGGACTTTCTTT | CATSRGRTSGTFF
TRBJ2-2 | TRBV7-3 | . | . | 13 | TGTGCCAGCAGGGGTCTTAACACCGGGGAGCTGTTTTTT | CASRGLNTGELFF
TRBJ2-1 | TRBV18 | TRBD1 | . | 15 | TGTGCCAGCTCGACCGGACAGGGGGCTTACAATGAGCAGTTCTTC | CASSTGQGAYNEQFF
TRBJ2-7 | TRBV29-1 | . | once | 13 | TGCAGCGCTCGAACGACAGGCTCCTACGAGCAGTACTTC | CSARTTGSYEQYF
TRBJ1-3 | TRBV19 | . | . | 13 | TGTGCCAGTAGTATCCCAGGGATGGACACCATATATTTT | CASSIPGMDTIYF
TRBJ1-2 | TRBV29-1 | . | . | 13 | TGCAGCGTTGCGTCTAGCCCCCTCTATGGCTACACCTTC | CSVASSPLYGYTF
TRBJ1-2 | TRBV19 | TRBD1 | . | 14 | TGTGCCAGTACCCCAGGGACAGTTCGCTATGGCTACACCTTC | CASTPGTVRYGYTF
TRBJ1-1 | TRBV14 | . | . | 15 | TGTGCCAGCAGCCAAGATACAGGGCGGGGCACTGAAGCTTTCTTT | CASSQDTGRGTEAFF
TRBJ2-6 | TRBV21-1 | . | . | 18 | TGTGCCAGCAGCAAATTGGAGGGACAGAGCGCTGGGGCCAACGTCCTGACTTTC | CASSKLEGQSAGANVLTF
TRBJ2-7 | TRBV6-1 | . | . | 16 | TGTGCCAGCAGTGAAGCGCCGGGGGAAATTAGCTACGAGCAGTACTTC | CASSEAPGEISYEQYF
TRBJ1-1 | TRBV2 | . | . | 15 | TGTGCCAGCACCCCAAGGGCAGGACAGAACACTGAAGCTTTCTTT | CASTPRAGQNTEAFF
TRBJ2-7 | TRBV18 | TRBD1 | . | 14 | TGTGCCAGCTCGGTGGGACAGGGCTCCTACGAGCAGTACTTC | CASSVGQGSYEQYF
TRBJ2-7 | TRBV27 | . | . | 15 | TGTGCCAGCAGTCCAACCTTTTGGGAGAGATACGAGCAGTACTTC | CASSPTFWERYEQYF
TRBJ2-1 | TRBV4-1 | . | once | 14 | TGCGCCAGCAGCCAAGTCTACCCCGAGGAATCGCAGTTCTTC | CASSQVYPEESQFF
TRBJ1-2 | TRBV5-3 | . | . | 17 | TGTGCCAGAAGCTCCGATGGACAGTCTTCTTTTAACTATGGCTACACCTTC | CARSSDGQSSFNYGYTF